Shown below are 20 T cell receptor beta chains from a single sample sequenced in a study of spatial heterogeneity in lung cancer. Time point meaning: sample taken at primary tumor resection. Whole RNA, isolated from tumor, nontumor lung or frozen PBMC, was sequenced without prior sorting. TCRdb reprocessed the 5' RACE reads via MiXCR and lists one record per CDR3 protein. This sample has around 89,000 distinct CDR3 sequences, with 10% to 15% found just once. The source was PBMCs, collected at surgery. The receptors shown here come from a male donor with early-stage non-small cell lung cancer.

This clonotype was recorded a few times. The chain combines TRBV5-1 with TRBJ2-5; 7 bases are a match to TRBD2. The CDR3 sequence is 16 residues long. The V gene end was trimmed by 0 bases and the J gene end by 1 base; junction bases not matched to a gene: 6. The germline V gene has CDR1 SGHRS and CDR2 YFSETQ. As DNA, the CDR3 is TGCGCCAGCAGCTTGGAGCCAGCGGGGAGCCAAGAGACCCAGTACTTC. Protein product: CASSLEPAGSQETQYF.

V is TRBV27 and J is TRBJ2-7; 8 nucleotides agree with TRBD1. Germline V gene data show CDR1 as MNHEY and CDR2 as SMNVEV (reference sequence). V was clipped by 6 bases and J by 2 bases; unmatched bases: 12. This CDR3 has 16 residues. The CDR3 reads CASSRTRQGIPYEQYF. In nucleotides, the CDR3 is TGTGCCAGCAGCCGAACCCGACAGGGGATCCCCTACGAGCAGTACTTC.

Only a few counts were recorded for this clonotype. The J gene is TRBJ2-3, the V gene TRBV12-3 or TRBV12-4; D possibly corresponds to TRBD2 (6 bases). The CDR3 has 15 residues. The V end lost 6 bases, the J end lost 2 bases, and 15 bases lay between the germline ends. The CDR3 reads CASRERVADTDTQYF. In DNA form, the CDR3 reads TGTGCCAGCAGGGAGCGGGTAGCGGACACAGATACGCAGTATTTT.

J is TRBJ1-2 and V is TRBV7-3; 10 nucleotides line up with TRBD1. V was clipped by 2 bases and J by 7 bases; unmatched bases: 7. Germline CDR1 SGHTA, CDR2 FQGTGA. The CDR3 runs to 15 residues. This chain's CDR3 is CASSLGDRGAGGYTF. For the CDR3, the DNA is TGTGCCAGCAGCTTAGGGGACAGGGGTGCCGGTGGCTACACCTTC.

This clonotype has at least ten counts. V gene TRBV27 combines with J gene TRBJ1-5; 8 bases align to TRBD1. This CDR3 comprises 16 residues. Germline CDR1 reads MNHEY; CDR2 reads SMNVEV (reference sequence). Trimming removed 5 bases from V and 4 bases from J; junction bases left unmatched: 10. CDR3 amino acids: CASSRLGQDFNQPQHF. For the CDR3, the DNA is TGTGCCAGCAGTCGATTGGGACAGGATTTTAATCAGCCCCAGCATTTT.

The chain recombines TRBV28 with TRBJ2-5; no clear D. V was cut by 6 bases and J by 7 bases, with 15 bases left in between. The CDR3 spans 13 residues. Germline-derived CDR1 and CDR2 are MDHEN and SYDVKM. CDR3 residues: CASSLAPRGTQYF. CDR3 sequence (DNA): TGTGCCAGCAGCCTGGCGCCTCGTGGGACCCAGTACTTC.

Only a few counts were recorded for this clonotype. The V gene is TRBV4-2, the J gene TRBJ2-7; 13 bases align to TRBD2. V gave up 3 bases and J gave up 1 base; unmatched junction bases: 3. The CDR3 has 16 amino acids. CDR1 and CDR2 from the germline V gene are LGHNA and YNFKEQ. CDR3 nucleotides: TGTGCCAGCAGCCAGGGGACTAGCGGGGTTTCCTACGAGCAGTACTTC. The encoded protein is CASSQGTSGVSYEQYF.

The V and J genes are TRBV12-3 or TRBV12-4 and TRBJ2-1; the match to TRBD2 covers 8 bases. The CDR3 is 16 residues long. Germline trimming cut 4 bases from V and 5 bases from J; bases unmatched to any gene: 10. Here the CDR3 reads CASSSPTGGAHNEQFF. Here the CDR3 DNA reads TGTGCCAGCAGTTCCCCCACCGGGGGGGCCCACAATGAGCAGTTCTTC.

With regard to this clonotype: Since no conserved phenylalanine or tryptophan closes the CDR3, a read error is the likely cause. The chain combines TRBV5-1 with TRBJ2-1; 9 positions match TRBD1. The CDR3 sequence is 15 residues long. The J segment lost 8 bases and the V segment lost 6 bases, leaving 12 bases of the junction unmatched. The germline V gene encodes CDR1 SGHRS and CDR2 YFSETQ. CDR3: CASTLQGAQFDEQFL. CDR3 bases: TGCGCCAGCACCTTACAGGGGGCTCAGTTCGATGAGCAGTTCCTC.

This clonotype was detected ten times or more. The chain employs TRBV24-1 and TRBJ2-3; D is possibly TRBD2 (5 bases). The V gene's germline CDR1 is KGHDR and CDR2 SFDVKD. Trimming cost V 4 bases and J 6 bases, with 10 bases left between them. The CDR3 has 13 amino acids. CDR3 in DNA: TGTGCCACCAGTGAGGACTTAGCGGATACGCAGTATTTT. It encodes CATSEDLADTQYF.

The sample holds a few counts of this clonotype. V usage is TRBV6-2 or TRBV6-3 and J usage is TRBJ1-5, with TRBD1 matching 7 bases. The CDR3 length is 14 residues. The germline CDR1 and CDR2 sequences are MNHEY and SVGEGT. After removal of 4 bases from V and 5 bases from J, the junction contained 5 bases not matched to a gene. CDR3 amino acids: CASSWGDSYQPQHF. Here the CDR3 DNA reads TGTGCCAGCAGTTGGGGGGACAGCTATCAGCCCCAGCATTTT.

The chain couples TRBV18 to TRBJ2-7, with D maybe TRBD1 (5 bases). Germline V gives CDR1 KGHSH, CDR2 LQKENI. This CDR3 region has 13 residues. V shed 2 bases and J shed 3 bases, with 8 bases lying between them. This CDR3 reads CASSPSGYYEQYF. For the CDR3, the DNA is TGTGCCAGCTCACCATCAGGGTACTACGAGCAGTACTTC.

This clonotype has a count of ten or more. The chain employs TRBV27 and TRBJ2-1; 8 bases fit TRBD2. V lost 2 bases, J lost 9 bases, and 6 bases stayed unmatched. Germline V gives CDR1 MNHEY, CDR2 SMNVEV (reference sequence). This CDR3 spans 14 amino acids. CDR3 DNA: TGTGCCAGCAGTTTACAAGCGGGGGTTGGTGAGCAGTTCTTC. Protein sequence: CASSLQAGVGEQFF.

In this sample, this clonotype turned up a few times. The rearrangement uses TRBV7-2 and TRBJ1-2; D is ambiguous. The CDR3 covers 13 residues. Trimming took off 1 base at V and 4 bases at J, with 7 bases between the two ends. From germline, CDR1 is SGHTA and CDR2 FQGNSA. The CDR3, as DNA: TGTGCCAGCAGCTTAGACGGGCTCTATGGCTACACCTTC. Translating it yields CASSLDGLYGYTF.

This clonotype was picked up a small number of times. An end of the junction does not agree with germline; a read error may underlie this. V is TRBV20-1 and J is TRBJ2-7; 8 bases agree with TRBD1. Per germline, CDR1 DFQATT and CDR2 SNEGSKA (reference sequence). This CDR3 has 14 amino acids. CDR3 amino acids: CSAPEATGENRLNF. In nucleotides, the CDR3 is TGCAGTGCGCCAGAGGCGACAGGGGAAAACCGACTGAACTTC.

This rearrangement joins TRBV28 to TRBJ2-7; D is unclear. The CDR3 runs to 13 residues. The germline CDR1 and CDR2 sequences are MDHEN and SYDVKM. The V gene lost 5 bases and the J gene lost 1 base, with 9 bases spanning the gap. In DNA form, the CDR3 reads TGTGCCAGCAGTGGCCGGATTTCCTACGAGCAGTACTTC. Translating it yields CASSGRISYEQYF.

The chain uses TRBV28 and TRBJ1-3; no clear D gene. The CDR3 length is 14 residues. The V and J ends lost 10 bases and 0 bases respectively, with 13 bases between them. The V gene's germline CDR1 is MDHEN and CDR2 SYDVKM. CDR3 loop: CATTFHTSGNTIYF. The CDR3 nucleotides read TGTGCCACCACTTTTCACACCTCTGGAAACACCATATATTTT.

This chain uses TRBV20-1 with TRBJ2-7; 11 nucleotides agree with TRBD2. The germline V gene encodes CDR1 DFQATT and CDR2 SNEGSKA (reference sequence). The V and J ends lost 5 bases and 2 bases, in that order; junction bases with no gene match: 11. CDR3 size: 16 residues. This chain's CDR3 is CSAGGTSGERTYEQYF. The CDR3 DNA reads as TGCAGTGCTGGCGGGACTAGCGGAGAAAGAACCTACGAGCAGTACTTC.

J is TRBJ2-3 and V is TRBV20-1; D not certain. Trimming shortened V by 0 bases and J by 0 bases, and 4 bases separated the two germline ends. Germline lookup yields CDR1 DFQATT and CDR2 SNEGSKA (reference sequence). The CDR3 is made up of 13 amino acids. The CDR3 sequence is CSARDGSTDTQYF. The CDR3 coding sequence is TGCAGTGCTAGAGATGGTAGCACAGATACGCAGTATTTT.

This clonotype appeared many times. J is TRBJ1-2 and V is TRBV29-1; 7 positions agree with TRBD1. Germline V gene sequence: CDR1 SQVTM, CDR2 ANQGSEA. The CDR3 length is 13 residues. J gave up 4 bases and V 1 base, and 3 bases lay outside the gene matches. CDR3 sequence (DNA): TGCAGCGTTGAAGCGGGACAGAGCTATGGCTACACCTTC. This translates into CSVEAGQSYGYTF.